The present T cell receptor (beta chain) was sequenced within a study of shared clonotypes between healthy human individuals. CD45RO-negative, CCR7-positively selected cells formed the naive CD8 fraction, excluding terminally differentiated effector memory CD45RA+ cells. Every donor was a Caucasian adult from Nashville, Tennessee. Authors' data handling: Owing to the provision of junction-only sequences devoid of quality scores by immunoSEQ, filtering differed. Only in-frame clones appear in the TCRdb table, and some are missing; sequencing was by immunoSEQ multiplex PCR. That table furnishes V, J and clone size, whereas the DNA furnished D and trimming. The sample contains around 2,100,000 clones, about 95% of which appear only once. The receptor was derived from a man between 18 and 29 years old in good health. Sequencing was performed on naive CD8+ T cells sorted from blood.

CDR3 region: CASSQERGWGYTF. The CDR3, as DNA: TGCGCCAGCAGCCAAGAGAGGGGTTGGGGCTACACCTTC. The chain employs TRBV4-1 and TRBJ1-2, with D possibly TRBD1 on 5 matching bases. Trimming pared 0 bases from V and 8 bases from J, leaving 10 bases between. The CDR3 covers 13 residues. Per germline, CDR1 MGHRA and CDR2 YSYEKL.